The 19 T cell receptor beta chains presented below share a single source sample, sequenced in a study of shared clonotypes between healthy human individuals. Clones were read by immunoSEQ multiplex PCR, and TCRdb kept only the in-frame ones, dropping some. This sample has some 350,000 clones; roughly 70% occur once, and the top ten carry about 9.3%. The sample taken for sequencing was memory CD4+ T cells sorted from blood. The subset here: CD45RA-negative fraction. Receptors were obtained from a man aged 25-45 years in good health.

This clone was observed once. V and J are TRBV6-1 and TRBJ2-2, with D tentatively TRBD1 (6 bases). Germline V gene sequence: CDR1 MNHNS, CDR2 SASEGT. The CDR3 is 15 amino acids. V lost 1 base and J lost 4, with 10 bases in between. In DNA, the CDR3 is TGTGCCAGCAGTGAAGACAGGGTCCCCACCGGGGAGCTGTTTTTT. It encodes CASSEDRVPTGELFF.

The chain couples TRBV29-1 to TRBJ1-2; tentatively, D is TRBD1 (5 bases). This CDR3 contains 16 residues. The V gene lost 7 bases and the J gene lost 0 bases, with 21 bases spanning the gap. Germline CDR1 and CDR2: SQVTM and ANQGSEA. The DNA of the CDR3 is TGCAGCGCCGAGGCCTGGAGCGGGGCGCCTAACTATGGCTACACCTTC. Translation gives CSAEAWSGAPNYGYTF.

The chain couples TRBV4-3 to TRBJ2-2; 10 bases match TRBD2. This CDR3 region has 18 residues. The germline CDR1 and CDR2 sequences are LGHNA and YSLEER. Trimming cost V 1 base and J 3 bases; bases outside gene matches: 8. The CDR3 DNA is TGCGCCAGCAGCCAAGGGGCTAGCGGGAGCTGGGACACCGGGGAGCTGTTTTTT. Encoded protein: CASSQGASGSWDTGELFF.

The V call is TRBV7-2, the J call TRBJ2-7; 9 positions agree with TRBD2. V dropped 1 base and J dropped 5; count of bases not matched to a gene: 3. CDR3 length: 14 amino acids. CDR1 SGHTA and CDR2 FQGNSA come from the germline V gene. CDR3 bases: TGTGCCAGCAGCTTAGGCGGGAGGGTCGACGAGCAGTACTTC. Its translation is CASSLGGRVDEQYF.

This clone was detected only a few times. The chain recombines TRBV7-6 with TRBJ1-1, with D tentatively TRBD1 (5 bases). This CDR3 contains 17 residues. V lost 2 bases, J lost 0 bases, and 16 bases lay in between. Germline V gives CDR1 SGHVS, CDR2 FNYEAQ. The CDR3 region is CASSLSSGGYMNTEAFF. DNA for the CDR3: TGTGCCAGCAGCTTATCCAGTGGGGGGTATATGAACACTGAAGCTTTCTTT.

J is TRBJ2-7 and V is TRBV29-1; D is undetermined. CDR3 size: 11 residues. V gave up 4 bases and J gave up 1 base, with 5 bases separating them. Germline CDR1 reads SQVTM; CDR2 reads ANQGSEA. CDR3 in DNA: TGCAGCGTTGCCAGGTCCTACGAGCAGTACTTC. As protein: CSVARSYEQYF.

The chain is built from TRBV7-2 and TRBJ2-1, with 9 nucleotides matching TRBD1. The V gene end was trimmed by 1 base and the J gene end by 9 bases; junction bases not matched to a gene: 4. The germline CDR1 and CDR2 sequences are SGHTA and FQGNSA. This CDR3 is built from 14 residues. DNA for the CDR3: TGTGCCAGCAGCTTAGGGGACAGGGCGGGTGAGCAGTTCTTC. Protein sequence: CASSLGDRAGEQFF.

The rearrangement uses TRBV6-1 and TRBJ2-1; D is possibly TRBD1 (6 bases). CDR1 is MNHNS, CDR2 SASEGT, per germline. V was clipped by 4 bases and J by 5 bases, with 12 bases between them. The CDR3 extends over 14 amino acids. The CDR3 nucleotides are TGTGCCAGCAGTGTAGGGACAAATAACAATGAGCAGTTCTTC. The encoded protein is CASSVGTNNNEQFF.

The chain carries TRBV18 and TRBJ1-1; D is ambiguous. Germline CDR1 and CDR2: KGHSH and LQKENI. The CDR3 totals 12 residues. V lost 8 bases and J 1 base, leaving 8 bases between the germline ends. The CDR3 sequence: CASQTRNTEAFF. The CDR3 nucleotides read TGTGCCAGCCAGACACGGAACACTGAAGCTTTCTTT.

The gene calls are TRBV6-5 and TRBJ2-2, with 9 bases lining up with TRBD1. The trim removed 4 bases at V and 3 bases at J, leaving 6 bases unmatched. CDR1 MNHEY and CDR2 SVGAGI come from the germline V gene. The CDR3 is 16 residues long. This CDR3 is CASSLRTGVDTGELFF. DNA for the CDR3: TGTGCCAGCAGTTTGAGGACAGGGGTGGACACCGGGGAGCTGTTTTTT.

CDR3 nucleotides: TGTGCCAGTAGCAATCAGGGCCACTACGAGCAGTACTTC. Protein: CASSNQGHYEQYF. V usage is TRBV19 and J usage is TRBJ2-7; weak D call: TRBD1 (5 bases). CDR3 length: 13 residues. The germline V and J ends were trimmed by 6 bases and 3 bases, with 12 bases remaining between them. The V gene's germline CDR1 is LNHDA and CDR2 SQIVND (reference sequence).

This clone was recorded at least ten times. In nucleotides, the CDR3 is TGTGCCAGCAGTGGGACACTGGGAGAGACCCAGTACTTC. This gives the protein CASSGTLGETQYF. The chain carries TRBV2 and TRBJ2-5; the D gene is possibly TRBD1 (5 bases). The CDR3 length is 13 residues. CDR1 and CDR2 from the germline V gene are SNHLY and FYNNEI. V dropped 4 bases and J dropped 4 bases, with 10 bases sitting between them.

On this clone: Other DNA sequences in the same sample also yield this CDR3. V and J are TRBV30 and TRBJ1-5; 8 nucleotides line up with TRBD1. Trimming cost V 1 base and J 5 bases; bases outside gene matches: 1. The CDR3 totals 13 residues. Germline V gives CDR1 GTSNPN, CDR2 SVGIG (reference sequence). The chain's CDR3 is CAWSEQGDQPQHF. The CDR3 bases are TGTGCCTGGAGTGAACAGGGGGATCAGCCCCAGCATTTT.

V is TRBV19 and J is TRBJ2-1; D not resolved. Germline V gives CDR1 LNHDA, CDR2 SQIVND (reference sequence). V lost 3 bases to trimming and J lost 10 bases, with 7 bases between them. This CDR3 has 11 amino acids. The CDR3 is CASSISAEQFF. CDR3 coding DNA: TGTGCCAGTAGTATCTCTGCGGAGCAGTTCTTC.

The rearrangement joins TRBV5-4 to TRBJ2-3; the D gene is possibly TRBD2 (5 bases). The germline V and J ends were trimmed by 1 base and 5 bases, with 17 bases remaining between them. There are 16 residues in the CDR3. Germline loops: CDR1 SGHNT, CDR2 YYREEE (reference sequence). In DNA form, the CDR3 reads TGTGCCAGCAGCTTGTTCCTCGCGGCGGGCCAAGATACGCAGTATTTT. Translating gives CASSLFLAAGQDTQYF.

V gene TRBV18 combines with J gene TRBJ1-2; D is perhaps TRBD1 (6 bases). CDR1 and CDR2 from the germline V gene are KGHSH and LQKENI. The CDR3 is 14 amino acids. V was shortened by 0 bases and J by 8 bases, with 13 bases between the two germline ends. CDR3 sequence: CASSPPGRGRGYTF. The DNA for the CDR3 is TGTGCCAGCTCACCACCGGGCAGGGGAAGAGGCTACACCTTC.

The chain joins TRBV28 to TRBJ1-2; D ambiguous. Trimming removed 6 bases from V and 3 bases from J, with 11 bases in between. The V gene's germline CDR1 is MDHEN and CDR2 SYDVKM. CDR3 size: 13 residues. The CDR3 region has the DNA TGTGCCAGCAGCCCTCCAGACCACTATGGCTACACCTTC. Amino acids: CASSPPDHYGYTF.

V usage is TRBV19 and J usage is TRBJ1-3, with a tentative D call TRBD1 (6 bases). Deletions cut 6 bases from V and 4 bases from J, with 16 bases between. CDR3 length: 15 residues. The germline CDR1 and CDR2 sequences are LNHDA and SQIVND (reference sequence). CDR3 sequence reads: CASRPRRGLGNTIYF. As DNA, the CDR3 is TGTGCCAGTAGACCCCGGCGGGGGCTCGGAAACACCATATATTTT.

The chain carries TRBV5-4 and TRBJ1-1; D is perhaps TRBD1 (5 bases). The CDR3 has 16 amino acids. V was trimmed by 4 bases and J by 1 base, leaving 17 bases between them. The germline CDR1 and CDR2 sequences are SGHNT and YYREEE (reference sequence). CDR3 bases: TGTGCCAGCAGCCTGCGACAGAGCCTGGGGAACACTGAAGCTTTCTTT. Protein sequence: CASSLRQSLGNTEAFF.